Listed below are T cell receptor beta chains from one sample, sequenced in a study of neoadjuvant anti-PD-1 for oral cavity cancer. Sequencing used immunoSEQ multiplex PCR; TCRdb keeps in-frame clones, though not all of them. The sample shows 13,000 to 15,000 clones, about two thirds of them seen only once. The material was PBMCs, obtained before nivolumab (anti-PD-1) treatment. These receptors all stem from a person aged 35 to 85 with oral cavity squamous cell carcinoma. CDR3s include the opening cysteine and the closing phenylalanine or tryptophan. D genes are given only for firm matches. Not every row has a clone size; where given, it reads once, few, many or a size class.

D gene,clone size,J gene,V gene,CDR3 protein,CDR3 DNA
NA,once,TRBJ2-1,TRBV18,CASSPLPGVTNNEQFF,TGTGCCAGCTCACCACTACCCGGGGTAACGAACAATGAGCAGTTCTTC
TRBD2,NA,TRBJ2-2,TRBV10-2,CASRGLAGGRRTGELFF,TGCGCCAGCAGGGGACTAGCGGGAGGGCGACGCACCGGGGAGCTGTTTTTT
NA,NA,TRBJ1-2,TRBV7-8,CASSLGINYGYTF,TGTGCCAGCAGCTTAGGGATCAACTATGGCTACACCTTC
NA,NA,TRBJ1-2,TRBV29-1,CSVEVPAKGYTF,TGCAGCGTTGAAGTCCCGGCAAAAGGCTACACCTTC
NA,NA,TRBJ1-6,TRBV14,CASSQAGGSNSPLHF,TGTGCCAGCAGCCAAGCGGGGGGAAGTAATTCACCCCTCCACTTT
NA,once,TRBJ1-1,TRBV11-3,CASEGRETEAFF,TGTGCCAGCGAGGGCAGGGAAACTGAAGCTTTCTTT
NA,NA,TRBJ2-2,TRBV7-8,CASRSPLNTGELFF,TGTGCCAGCAGGTCTCCCCTTAACACCGGGGAGCTGTTTTTT
NA,NA,TRBJ2-3,TRBV6-5,CASRGTTQYF,TGTGCCAGCCGAGGAACGACGCAGTATTTT
NA,once,TRBJ1-5,TRBV9,CASSADFESNQPQHF,TGTGCCAGCAGCGCCGACTTCGAGAGCAATCAGCCCCAGCATTTT
NA,NA,TRBJ2-2,TRBV9,CASSVVSPGVAGELFF,TGTGCCAGCAGCGTAGTTTCGCCGGGGGTGGCCGGGGAGCTGTTTTTT
TRBD1,NA,TRBJ2-1,TRBV6-4,CASSDSDRGGNEQFF,TGTGCCAGCAGTGACTCGGACAGGGGAGGCAATGAGCAGTTCTTC
NA,NA,TRBJ2-3,TRBV7-7,CASSLGGTTDTQYF,TGTGCCAGCAGCTTAGGGGGAACCACAGATACGCAGTATTTT
NA,NA,TRBJ1-1,TRBV30,CAWSAPEGGTEAFF,TGTGCCTGGAGCGCCCCAGAGGGAGGCACTGAAGCTTTCTTT
TRBD1,once,TRBJ2-7,TRBV7-8,CASSLRGTGGYEQYF,TGTGCCAGCAGCTTGAGGGGGACAGGGGGCTACGAGCAGTACTTC
TRBD1,NA,TRBJ2-2,TRBV5-1,CASRGGQENTGELFF,TGCGCCAGCAGAGGGGGACAGGAGAACACCGGGGAGCTGTTTTTT
NA,NA,TRBJ1-1,TRBV5-1,CASSLNGEPGGEAFF,TGCGCCAGCAGCTTGAATGGCGAGCCCGGAGGTGAAGCTTTCTTT
NA,NA,TRBJ1-1,TRBV4-1,CASSQGARRTEAFF,TGCGCCAGCAGCCAAGGGGCCCGGAGGACTGAAGCTTTCTTT
TRBD1,NA,TRBJ2-7,TRBV6-1,CASSVRQGRFGYEQYF,TGTGCCAGCAGTGTAAGACAGGGAAGGTTCGGCTACGAGCAGTACTTC
NA,NA,TRBJ2-7,TRBV5-4,CASSFIGSSYEQYF,TGTGCCAGCAGCTTCATCGGCAGCTCCTACGAGCAGTACTTC
NA,NA,TRBJ2-7,TRBV29-1,CSVELPGGAEQYF,TGCAGCGTTGAACTACCGGGCGGGGCCGAGCAGTACTTC
NA,NA,TRBJ2-3,TRBV19,CASTADSTDTQYF,TGTGCCAGTACCGCGGACAGCACAGATACGCAGTATTTT
TRBD2,NA,TRBJ2-3,TRBV19,CASSIEASGGSTDTQYF,TGTGCCAGTAGTATAGAGGCTAGCGGGGGATCCACAGATACGCAGTATTTT
NA,NA,TRBJ1-1,TRBV5-1,CASSRRTVNNTEAFF,TGCGCCAGCAGCAGGAGGACAGTTAACAACACTGAAGCTTTCTTT
NA,NA,TRBJ1-5,TRBV19,CASSWRNSNQPQHF,TGTGCCAGTAGTTGGAGGAATAGCAATCAGCCCCAGCATTTT
NA,NA,TRBJ1-6,TRBV5-1,CASSFGDNSPLHF,TGCGCCAGCAGCTTCGGGGATAATTCACCCCTCCACTTT
TRBD2,NA,TRBJ2-7,TRBV2,CASSDPAGGLHEQYF,TGTGCCAGCAGTGACCCTGCGGGAGGACTCCACGAGCAGTACTTC
TRBD1,NA,TRBJ2-7,TRBV7-9,CASSLATGGITYEQYF,TGTGCCAGCAGCTTAGCCACAGGGGGGATTACCTACGAGCAGTACTTC
NA,NA,TRBJ1-5,TRBV7-9,CASSRDGTHLQPQHF,TGTGCCAGCAGCCGCGACGGGACCCACCTGCAGCCCCAGCATTTT
TRBD2,NA,TRBJ2-1,TRBV5-5,CASSGAGGGSYNEQFF,TGTGCCAGCAGCGGGGCGGGCGGGGGGTCCTACAATGAGCAGTTCTTC
TRBD2,NA,TRBJ2-5,TRBV28,CASSLGPGLAGAGDRETQYF,TGTGCCAGCAGTTTGGGGCCCGGACTAGCGGGAGCGGGGGACCGAGAGACCCAGTACTTC
TRBD2,few,TRBJ2-1,TRBV7-8,CASSLGAGVYNEQFF,TGTGCCAGCAGCTTGGGAGCGGGAGTGTACAATGAGCAGTTCTTC
NA,once,TRBJ1-1,TRBV2,CASSERGGIGTFF,TGTGCCAGCAGTGAAAGGGGGGGGATTGGGACTTTCTTT
NA,few,TRBJ1-2,TRBV27,CASRRNTNYGYTF,TGTGCCAGTCGACGGAATACTAACTATGGCTACACCTTC
TRBD1,NA,TRBJ2-7,TRBV7-9,CASSQGMTGDEQYF,TGTGCCAGCAGCCAAGGGATGACAGGGGACGAGCAGTACTTC
NA,few,TRBJ1-5,TRBV7-2,CASSFPGPRGKPQHF,TGTGCCAGCAGCTTTCCAGGGCCCCGGGGGAAGCCCCAGCATTTT
NA,NA,TRBJ1-5,TRBV7-8,CASSLSKYSNQPQHF,TGTGCCAGCAGCTTATCCAAATATAGCAATCAGCCCCAGCATTTT